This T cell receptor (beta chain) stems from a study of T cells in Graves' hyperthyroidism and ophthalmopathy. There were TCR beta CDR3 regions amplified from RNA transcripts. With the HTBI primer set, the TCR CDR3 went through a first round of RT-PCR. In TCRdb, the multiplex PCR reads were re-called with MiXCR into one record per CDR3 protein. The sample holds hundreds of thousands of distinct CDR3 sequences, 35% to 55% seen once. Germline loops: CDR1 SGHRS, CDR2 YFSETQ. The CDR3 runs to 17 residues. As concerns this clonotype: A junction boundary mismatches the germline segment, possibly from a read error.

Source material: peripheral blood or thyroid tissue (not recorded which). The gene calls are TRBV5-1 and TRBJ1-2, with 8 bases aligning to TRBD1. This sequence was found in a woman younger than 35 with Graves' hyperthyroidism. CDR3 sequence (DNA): TGTGCCAGCAGCTTGCTGACAGGGGAGGCCTGGAACTATGGCTACACCTTC. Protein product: CASSLLTGEAWNYGYTF.